The rows below give T cell receptor beta chains drawn from one sample of a study of regulatory T cells in long-lasting Graves disease. TCRdb analysed the multiplex PCR reads with MiXCR anew, one entry per CDR3 protein. The sample holds 400,000 to 500,000 distinct CDR3 sequences, around a fifth seen once. The sample here was peripheral blood mononuclear cells (PBMCs), taken when the disease was refractory, from a patient treated with antithyroid drugs. The receptors derive from a female donor with Graves disease. CDR3s include the opening cysteine and the closing phenylalanine or tryptophan. The D gene is left open where the match is weak. Clone size is shown for a subset of rows, as once, few, many or a class of expanded clone.

d_gene: TRBD1; abundance: few; v_gene: TRBV20-1; j_gene: TRBJ2-5; CDR3aa: CSARNPGGQETQYF; CDR3nt: TGCAGTGCTAGGAATCCAGGGGGACAAGAGACCCAGTACTTC
d_gene: -; abundance: -; v_gene: TRBV29-1; j_gene: TRBJ2-5; CDR3aa: CSVEESLARGAQETQYF; CDR3nt: TGCAGCGTTGAAGAATCCCTAGCGAGGGGTGCACAAGAGACCCAGTACTTC
d_gene: -; abundance: -; v_gene: TRBV14; j_gene: TRBJ2-7; CDR3aa: CASSQARLAPRGEQYF; CDR3nt: TGTGCCAGCAGCCAAGCTAGATTAGCCCCCCGTGGCGAGCAGTACTTC
d_gene: -; abundance: many; v_gene: TRBV12-3/TRBV12-4; j_gene: TRBJ2-7; CDR3aa: CASSLGEEQYF; CDR3nt: TGTGCCAGCAGTTTGGGGGAAGAGCAGTACTTC
d_gene: -; abundance: few; v_gene: TRBV7-2; j_gene: TRBJ1-5; CDR3aa: CASSLRLTFGNQPQHF; CDR3nt: TGTGCCAGCAGCTTACGGTTAACTTTTGGGAATCAGCCCCAGCATTTT
d_gene: -; abundance: many; v_gene: TRBV20-1; j_gene: TRBJ1-1; CDR3aa: CSATRQMNTEAFF; CDR3nt: TGCAGTGCTACTAGACAGATGAACACTGAAGCTTTCTTT
d_gene: TRBD2; abundance: -; v_gene: TRBV24-1; j_gene: TRBJ2-2; CDR3aa: CATSDLRVGGGPNTGELFF; CDR3nt: TGTGCCACCAGTGATTTGCGAGTTGGCGGGGGGCCGAACACCGGGGAGCTGTTTTTT
d_gene: -; abundance: -; v_gene: TRBV6-5; j_gene: TRBJ2-2; CDR3aa: CASSYVAGGGNTGELFF; CDR3nt: TGTGCCAGCAGTTATGTAGCCGGCGGGGGCAACACCGGGGAGCTGTTTTTT
d_gene: -; abundance: many; v_gene: TRBV15; j_gene: TRBJ2-7; CDR3aa: CATSRDHGVYDEQYF; CDR3nt: TGTGCCACCAGCAGAGATCATGGGGTTTACGACGAGCAGTACTTC
d_gene: -; abundance: many; v_gene: TRBV7-2; j_gene: TRBJ2-7; CDR3aa: CASSLGPSEYEQYF; CDR3nt: TGTGCCAGCAGCTTAGGTCCTAGCGAATACGAGCAGTACTTC
d_gene: -; abundance: -; v_gene: TRBV6-2/TRBV6-3; j_gene: TRBJ1-6; CDR3aa: CASTHDRDNSPLHF; CDR3nt: TGTGCCAGCACCCATGACAGAGATAATTCACCCCTCCACTTT
d_gene: -; abundance: few; v_gene: TRBV20-1; j_gene: TRBJ1-5; CDR3aa: CSAKRGGENQPQHF; CDR3nt: TGCAGTGCGAAGAGGGGAGGAGAAAATCAGCCCCAGCATTTT
d_gene: TRBD2; abundance: many; v_gene: TRBV12-3/TRBV12-4; j_gene: TRBJ2-5; CDR3aa: CASSFGRGGEETQYF; CDR3nt: TGTGCCAGCAGTTTTGGACGGGGGGGGGAAGAGACCCAGTACTTC
d_gene: -; abundance: many; v_gene: TRBV30; j_gene: TRBJ1-1; CDR3aa: CAWSVSTEAFF; CDR3nt: TGTGCCTGGAGCGTCAGCACTGAAGCTTTCTTT
d_gene: -; abundance: few; v_gene: TRBV29-1; j_gene: TRBJ2-7; CDR3aa: CSVSVDYEQYF; CDR3nt: TGCAGCGTTTCAGTGGACTACGAGCAGTACTTC
d_gene: TRBD1; abundance: -; v_gene: TRBV19; j_gene: TRBJ2-5; CDR3aa: CASSFAGGSQTQYF; CDR3nt: TGTGCCAGTAGTTTCGCAGGGGGCTCGCAGACCCAGTACTTC
d_gene: -; abundance: -; v_gene: TRBV10-3; j_gene: TRBJ2-7; CDR3aa: CAISEAGYEQYF; CDR3nt: TGTGCCATCAGTGAAGCTGGGTACGAGCAGTACTTC
d_gene: TRBD1; abundance: -; v_gene: TRBV2; j_gene: TRBJ2-1; CDR3aa: CASSIQGAGNEQFF; CDR3nt: TGTGCCAGCAGCATACAGGGGGCAGGCAATGAGCAGTTCTTC
d_gene: -; abundance: few; v_gene: TRBV28; j_gene: TRBJ2-3; CDR3aa: CASSLLTNRGTDTQYF; CDR3nt: TGTGCCAGCAGTCTACTTACCAATCGGGGGACCGATACGCAGTATTTT
d_gene: -; abundance: -; v_gene: TRBV30; j_gene: TRBJ2-7; CDR3aa: CAWSDGGSYEQYF; CDR3nt: TGTGCCTGGAGTGATGGCGGATCCTACGAGCAGTACTTC
d_gene: -; abundance: few; v_gene: TRBV29-1; j_gene: TRBJ1-3; CDR3aa: CSGHSGNTIYF; CDR3nt: TGCAGCGGCCACTCTGGAAACACCATATATTTT
d_gene: -; abundance: many; v_gene: TRBV29-1; j_gene: TRBJ1-2; CDR3aa: CSVATDYYGYTF; CDR3nt: TGCAGCGTCGCGACGGATTACTATGGCTACACCTTC
d_gene: -; abundance: -; v_gene: TRBV11-2; j_gene: TRBJ2-4; CDR3aa: CASSSNPMDIQYF; CDR3nt: TGTGCCAGCAGCTCAAATCCGATGGACATTCAGTACTTC
d_gene: TRBD1; abundance: many; v_gene: TRBV28; j_gene: TRBJ1-2; CDR3aa: CATGQAYGYTF; CDR3nt: TGTGCCACTGGACAGGCCTATGGCTACACCTTC
d_gene: -; abundance: many; v_gene: TRBV6-1; j_gene: TRBJ2-7; CDR3aa: CASSDLYEQYF; CDR3nt: TGTGCCAGCAGTGACCTCTACGAGCAGTACTTC
d_gene: -; abundance: -; v_gene: TRBV4-1; j_gene: TRBJ1-6; CDR3aa: CASSQVGRTSGPPLHF; CDR3nt: TGCGCCAGCAGCCAGGTGGGCCGGACATCGGGGCCACCCCTCCACTTT
d_gene: -; abundance: -; v_gene: TRBV29-1; j_gene: TRBJ2-7; CDR3aa: CSVEGGWSVPGEQYF; CDR3nt: TGCAGCGTTGAAGGGGGATGGTCGGTGCCCGGCGAGCAGTACTTC
d_gene: -; abundance: many; v_gene: TRBV24-1; j_gene: TRBJ1-1; CDR3aa: CATSDGRGLGTEAFF; CDR3nt: TGTGCCACCAGTGATGGAAGAGGGTTGGGCACTGAAGCTTTCTTT
d_gene: -; abundance: many; v_gene: TRBV28; j_gene: TRBJ2-7; CDR3aa: CASSLITELSYEQYF; CDR3nt: TGTGCCAGCAGTTTGATTACCGAGCTCTCCTACGAGCAGTACTTC
d_gene: TRBD1; abundance: many; v_gene: TRBV10-3; j_gene: TRBJ1-1; CDR3aa: CAISDKQGDTEAFF; CDR3nt: TGTGCCATCAGTGACAAACAGGGGGACACTGAAGCTTTCTTT
d_gene: -; abundance: few; v_gene: TRBV11-2; j_gene: TRBJ2-5; CDR3aa: CASSPGLSLQETQYF; CDR3nt: TGTGCCAGCTCACCCGGGCTTAGCCTGCAAGAGACCCAGTACTTC
d_gene: -; abundance: many; v_gene: TRBV12-3/TRBV12-4; j_gene: TRBJ1-4; CDR3aa: CASSQGQSNEKLFF; CDR3nt: TGTGCCAGCAGCCAAGGACAGTCTAATGAAAAACTGTTTTTT
d_gene: -; abundance: -; v_gene: TRBV20-1; j_gene: TRBJ1-5; CDR3aa: CSASLITGSQPQHF; CDR3nt: TGCAGTGCTAGCTTAATTACGGGGAGCCAGCCCCAGCATTTT
d_gene: TRBD1; abundance: many; v_gene: TRBV12-3/TRBV12-4; j_gene: TRBJ2-5; CDR3aa: CASRRFGTVGTQYF; CDR3nt: TGTGCCAGCAGACGATTCGGGACAGTAGGGACCCAGTACTTC
d_gene: TRBD1; abundance: many; v_gene: TRBV28; j_gene: TRBJ1-1; CDR3aa: CASSLSPGAGGTAFF; CDR3nt: TGTGCCAGCAGTTTATCCCCAGGAGCAGGGGGTACGGCTTTCTTT
d_gene: TRBD2; abundance: few; v_gene: TRBV7-3; j_gene: TRBJ2-2; CDR3aa: CASSFGGGNTGELFF; CDR3nt: TGTGCCAGCAGCTTCGGGGGGGGGAACACCGGGGAGCTGTTTTTT
d_gene: -; abundance: few; v_gene: TRBV9; j_gene: TRBJ2-2; CDR3aa: CASSLRLDSGTGELFF; CDR3nt: TGTGCCAGCAGCCTCCGACTAGACAGTGGCACCGGGGAGCTGTTTTTT
d_gene: -; abundance: many; v_gene: TRBV28; j_gene: TRBJ1-4; CDR3aa: CASSPGRGGSEKLFF; CDR3nt: TGTGCCAGCAGCCCAGGGAGGGGGGGGAGTGAAAAACTGTTTTTT
d_gene: -; abundance: few; v_gene: TRBV13; j_gene: TRBJ1-1; CDR3aa: CASSFGPYRAFF; CDR3nt: TGTGCCAGCAGCTTTGGACCGTACAGAGCTTTCTTT
d_gene: -; abundance: few; v_gene: TRBV20-1; j_gene: TRBJ1-6; CDR3aa: CSARRPEAPLHF; CDR3nt: TGCAGTGCTAGAAGGCCAGAGGCACCCCTCCACTTT
d_gene: -; abundance: -; v_gene: TRBV7-9; j_gene: TRBJ2-7; CDR3aa: CASSPHLRAPGEQYF; CDR3nt: TGTGCCAGCAGCCCGCACTTGAGGGCTCCGGGGGAGCAGTACTTC
d_gene: -; abundance: many; v_gene: TRBV7-9; j_gene: TRBJ1-1; CDR3aa: CASSLVQGNTEAFF; CDR3nt: TGTGCCAGCAGCTTAGTACAGGGCAACACTGAAGCTTTCTTT
d_gene: TRBD1; abundance: many; v_gene: TRBV6-1; j_gene: TRBJ2-7; CDR3aa: CASRDTGTGNDEQYF; CDR3nt: TGTGCCAGCAGAGACACGGGGACAGGGAACGACGAGCAGTACTTC
d_gene: -; abundance: many; v_gene: TRBV6-1; j_gene: TRBJ1-6; CDR3aa: CASTLRRVGSPLHF; CDR3nt: TGTGCCAGCACATTACGACGGGTCGGTTCACCCCTCCACTTT
d_gene: -; abundance: few; v_gene: TRBV30; j_gene: TRBJ2-4; CDR3aa: CAWSADSMTKNIQYF; CDR3nt: TGTGCCTGGAGTGCGGACAGCATGACCAAAAACATTCAGTACTTC
d_gene: TRBD1; abundance: many; v_gene: TRBV28; j_gene: TRBJ2-5; CDR3aa: CASSTSGSGQRETQYF; CDR3nt: TGTGCCAGCAGTACGTCCGGGTCGGGACAGCGAGAGACCCAGTACTTC
d_gene: -; abundance: many; v_gene: TRBV12-3/TRBV12-4; j_gene: TRBJ1-6; CDR3aa: CASSLVIGGHSPLHF; CDR3nt: TGTGCCAGCAGCTTGGTGATAGGAGGGCATTCACCCCTCCACTTT
d_gene: TRBD1; abundance: few; v_gene: TRBV20-1; j_gene: TRBJ2-7; CDR3aa: CSARDVQGAVSWQYF; CDR3nt: TGCAGTGCTAGAGATGTCCAGGGGGCGGTCTCCTGGCAGTACTTC
d_gene: TRBD1; abundance: -; v_gene: TRBV30; j_gene: TRBJ1-1; CDR3aa: CARRGQPNTEAFF; CDR3nt: TGTGCCCGGAGGGGACAGCCGAACACTGAAGCTTTCTTT
d_gene: TRBD1; abundance: -; v_gene: TRBV19; j_gene: TRBJ1-5; CDR3aa: CASKRDRETNQPQHF; CDR3nt: TGTGCCAGTAAAAGGGACAGGGAGACCAATCAGCCCCAGCATTTT
d_gene: TRBD1; abundance: few; v_gene: TRBV20-1; j_gene: TRBJ1-2; CDR3aa: CSARSQGEQGSYGYTF; CDR3nt: TGCAGTGCTAGATCGCAGGGGGAACAGGGAAGCTATGGCTACACCTTC
d_gene: -; abundance: many; v_gene: TRBV2; j_gene: TRBJ2-7; CDR3aa: CASSDSGNYEQYF; CDR3nt: TGTGCCAGCAGTGATTCGGGGAACTACGAGCAGTACTTC
d_gene: TRBD2; abundance: many; v_gene: TRBV24-1; j_gene: TRBJ2-2; CDR3aa: CATGTSGANTGELFF; CDR3nt: TGTGCCACCGGGACTAGCGGGGCTAACACCGGGGAGCTGTTTTTT
d_gene: -; abundance: -; v_gene: TRBV29-1; j_gene: TRBJ1-1; CDR3aa: CSVAWTLWGTEAFF; CDR3nt: TGCAGCGTCGCCTGGACCCTCTGGGGCACTGAAGCTTTCTTT
d_gene: TRBD2; abundance: many; v_gene: TRBV2; j_gene: TRBJ2-7; CDR3aa: CASSEGVAGVSYEQYF; CDR3nt: TGTGCCAGCAGCGAGGGGGTAGCGGGGGTCTCCTACGAGCAGTACTTC
d_gene: TRBD1; abundance: few; v_gene: TRBV30; j_gene: TRBJ2-7; CDR3aa: CAWSRGQGSGEQYF; CDR3nt: TGTGCCTGGAGTCGGGGACAGGGGAGTGGCGAGCAGTACTTC
d_gene: -; abundance: -; v_gene: TRBV12-3/TRBV12-4; j_gene: TRBJ2-3; CDR3aa: CASSLKGTSTDTQYF; CDR3nt: TGTGCCAGCAGTTTAAAAGGGACTAGCACAGATACGCAGTATTTT
d_gene: -; abundance: many; v_gene: TRBV7-9; j_gene: TRBJ1-1; CDR3aa: CASSPGTPNTEAFF; CDR3nt: TGTGCCAGCAGCCCCGGGACACCGAACACTGAAGCTTTCTTT
d_gene: -; abundance: many; v_gene: TRBV28; j_gene: TRBJ2-3; CDR3aa: CASSLGQTDTQYF; CDR3nt: TGTGCCAGCAGTTTAGGGCAGACAGATACGCAGTATTTT